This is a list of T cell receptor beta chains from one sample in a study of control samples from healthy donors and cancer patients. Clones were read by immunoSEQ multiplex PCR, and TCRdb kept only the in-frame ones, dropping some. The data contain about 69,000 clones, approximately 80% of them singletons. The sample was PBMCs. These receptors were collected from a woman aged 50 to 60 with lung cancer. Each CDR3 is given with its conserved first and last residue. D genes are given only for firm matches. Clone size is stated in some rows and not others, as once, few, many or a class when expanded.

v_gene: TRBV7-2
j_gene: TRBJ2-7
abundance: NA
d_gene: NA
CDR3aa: CASSLHVLSEGTYEQYF
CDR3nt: TGTGCCAGCAGCTTACACGTACTGTCCGAGGGAACCTACGAGCAGTACTTC

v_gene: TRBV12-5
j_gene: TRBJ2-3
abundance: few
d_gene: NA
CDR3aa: CASDTHLTDTQYF
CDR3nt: TGTGCTAGTGACACACACCTGACGGATACGCAGTATTTT

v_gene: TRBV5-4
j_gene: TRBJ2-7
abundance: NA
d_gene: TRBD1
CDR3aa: CASSLDRDRGPYEQYF
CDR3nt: TGTGCCAGCAGCTTGGACCGGGACAGGGGACCCTACGAGCAGTACTTC

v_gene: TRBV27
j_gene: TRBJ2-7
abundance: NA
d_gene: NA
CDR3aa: CAVSGNSYEQYF
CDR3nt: TGTGCCGTTTCCGGGAACTCCTACGAGCAGTACTTC

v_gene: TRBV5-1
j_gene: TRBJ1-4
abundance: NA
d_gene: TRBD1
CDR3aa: CASSSGTGSLNEKLFF
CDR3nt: TGCGCCAGCAGCTCCGGGACAGGGAGCCTTAATGAAAAACTGTTTTTT

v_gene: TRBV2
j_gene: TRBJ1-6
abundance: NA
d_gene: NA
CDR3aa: CASRTRGSSYNSPLHF
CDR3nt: TGTGCCAGCAGGACCAGGGGTTCCTCCTATAATTCACCCCTCCACTTT

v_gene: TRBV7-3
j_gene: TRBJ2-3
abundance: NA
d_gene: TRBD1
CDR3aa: CASSTHRGDTQYF
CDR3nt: TGTGCCAGCAGCACCCACAGGGGTGATACGCAGTATTTT

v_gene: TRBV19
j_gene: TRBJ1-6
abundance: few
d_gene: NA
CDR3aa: CASNPGPFGNSPLHF
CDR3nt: TGTGCCAGTAACCCAGGGCCTTTCGGGAATTCACCCCTCCACTTT

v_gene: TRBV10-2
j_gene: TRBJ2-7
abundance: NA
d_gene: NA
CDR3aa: CASSVGRNEQYF
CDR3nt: TGCGCCAGCAGTGTGGGGAGGAACGAGCAGTACTTC

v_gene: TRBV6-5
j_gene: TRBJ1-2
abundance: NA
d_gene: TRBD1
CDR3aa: CASSTGTANYGYTF
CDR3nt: TGTGCCAGCAGTACCGGGACAGCGAATTATGGCTACACCTTC

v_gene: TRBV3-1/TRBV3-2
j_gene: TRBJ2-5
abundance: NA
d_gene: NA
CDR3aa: CASSQEEKTQYF
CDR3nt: TGTGCCAGCAGCCAAGAGGAGAAGACCCAGTACTTC

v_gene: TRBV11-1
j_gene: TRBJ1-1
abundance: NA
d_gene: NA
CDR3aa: CASSDEARTLNTEAFF
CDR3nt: TGTGCCAGCAGCGATGAGGCACGGACATTGAACACTGAAGCTTTCTTT

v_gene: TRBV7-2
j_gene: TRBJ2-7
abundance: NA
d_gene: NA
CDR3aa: CASSDTREQYF
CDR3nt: TGTGCCAGCAGCGACACGAGGGAGCAGTACTTC

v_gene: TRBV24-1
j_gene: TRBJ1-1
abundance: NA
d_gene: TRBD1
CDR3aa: CATSGQGTEAFF
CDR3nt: TGTGCCACCAGTGGACAGGGCACTGAAGCTTTCTTT

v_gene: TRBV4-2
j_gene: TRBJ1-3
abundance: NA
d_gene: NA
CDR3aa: CASSQGGLSGNTIYF
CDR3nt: TGTGCCAGCAGCCAAGGGGGACTCTCTGGAAACACCATATATTTT

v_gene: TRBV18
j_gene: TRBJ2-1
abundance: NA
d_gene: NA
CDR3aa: CASSRGDLHNEQFF
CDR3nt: TGTGCCAGCTCAAGAGGGGATTTGCACAATGAGCAGTTCTTC

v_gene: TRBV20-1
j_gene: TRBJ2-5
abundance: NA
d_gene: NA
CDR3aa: CSASGTETQYF
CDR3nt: TGCAGTGCTAGTGGGACGGAGACCCAGTACTTC

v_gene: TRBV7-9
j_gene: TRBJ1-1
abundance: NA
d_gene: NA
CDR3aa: CASSLLGETEAFF
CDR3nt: TGTGCCAGCAGCTTATTAGGGGAAACTGAAGCTTTCTTT

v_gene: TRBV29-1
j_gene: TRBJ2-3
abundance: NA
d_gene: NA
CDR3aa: CSVDTETGKVGSDTQYF
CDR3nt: TGCAGCGTTGATACGGAAACAGGGAAAGTCGGATCAGATACGCAGTATTTT

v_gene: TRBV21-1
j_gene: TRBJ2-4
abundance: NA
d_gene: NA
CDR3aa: CVPLVAKNIQYF
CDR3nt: TGTGTCCCCCTAGTAGCCAAAAACATTCAGTACTTC

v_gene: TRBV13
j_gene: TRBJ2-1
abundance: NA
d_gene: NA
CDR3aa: CASSLLRDFYNEQFF
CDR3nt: TGTGCCAGCAGCCTTCTCCGGGACTTTTACAATGAGCAGTTCTTC

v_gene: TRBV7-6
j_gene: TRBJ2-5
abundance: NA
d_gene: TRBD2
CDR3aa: CASSSGLAVETQYF
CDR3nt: TGTGCCAGCAGCTCGGGACTAGCTGTGGAGACCCAGTACTTC

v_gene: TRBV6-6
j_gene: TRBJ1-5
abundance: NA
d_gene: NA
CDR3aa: CASRSSQGFDNQPQHF
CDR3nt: TGTGCCAGCAGATCCAGCCAGGGGTTTGACAATCAGCCCCAGCATTTT

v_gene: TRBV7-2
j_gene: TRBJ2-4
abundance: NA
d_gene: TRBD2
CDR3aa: CASSRGGPENIQYF
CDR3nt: TGTGCCAGCAGCCGCGGGGGGCCTGAAAACATTCAGTACTTC

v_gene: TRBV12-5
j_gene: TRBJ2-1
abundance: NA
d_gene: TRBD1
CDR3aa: CASRLGGTGIWNEQFF
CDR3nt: TGTGCTAGTCGTCTCGGCGGGACAGGGATATGGAATGAGCAGTTCTTC

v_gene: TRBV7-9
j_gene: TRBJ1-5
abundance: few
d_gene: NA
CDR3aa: CASSLGVGKNQPQHF
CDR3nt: TGTGCCAGCAGCTTAGGGGTAGGGAAAAATCAGCCCCAGCATTTT

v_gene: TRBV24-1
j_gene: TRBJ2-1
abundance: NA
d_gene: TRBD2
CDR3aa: CATSEAGDYNEQFF
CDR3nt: TGTGCCACCAGTGAGGCGGGGGACTACAATGAGCAGTTCTTC

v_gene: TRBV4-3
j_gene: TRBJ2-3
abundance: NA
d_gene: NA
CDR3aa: CASSQDARQGGTDTQYF
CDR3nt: TGCGCCAGCAGCCAAGACGCCCGACAGGGAGGTACAGATACGCAGTATTTT

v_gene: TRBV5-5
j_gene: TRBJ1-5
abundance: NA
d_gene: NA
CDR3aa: CASSLNTGFGTNQPQHF
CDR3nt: TGTGCCAGCAGCTTAAACACAGGGTTTGGGACCAATCAGCCCCAGCATTTT

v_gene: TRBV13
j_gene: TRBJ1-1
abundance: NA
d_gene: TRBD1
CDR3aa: CASSLGDRENTEAFF
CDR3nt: TGTGCCAGCAGCTTAGGGGACAGGGAGAACACTGAAGCTTTCTTT

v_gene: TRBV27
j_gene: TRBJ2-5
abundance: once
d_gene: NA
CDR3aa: CASSLGRYQETQYF
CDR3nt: TGTGCCAGCAGTTTGGGCCGTTATCAAGAGACCCAGTACTTC

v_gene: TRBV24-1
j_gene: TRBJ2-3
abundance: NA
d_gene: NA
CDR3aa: CATGSTDTQYF
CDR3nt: TGTGCCACCGGGTCCACAGATACGCAGTATTTT

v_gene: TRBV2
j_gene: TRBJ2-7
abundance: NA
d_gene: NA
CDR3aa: CASSEYGAGGTYEQYF
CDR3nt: TGTGCCAGCAGTGAATACGGGGCAGGAGGGACCTACGAGCAGTACTTC

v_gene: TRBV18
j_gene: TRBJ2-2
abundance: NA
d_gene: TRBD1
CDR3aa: CASSPLPADRGYTGELFF
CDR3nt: TGTGCCAGCTCACCGTTGCCGGCGGACAGGGGTTACACCGGGGAGCTGTTTTTT

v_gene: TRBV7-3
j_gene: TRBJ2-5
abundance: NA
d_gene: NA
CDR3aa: CASSPGRGQMETQYF
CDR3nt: TGTGCCAGCAGCCCGGGGAGGGGGCAGATGGAGACCCAGTACTTC

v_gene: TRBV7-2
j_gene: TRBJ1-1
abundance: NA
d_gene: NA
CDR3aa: CASQITGDGHTEAFF
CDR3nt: TGTGCCAGCCAAATTACGGGGGACGGCCACACTGAAGCTTTCTTT

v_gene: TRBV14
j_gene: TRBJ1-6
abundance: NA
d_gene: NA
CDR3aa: CASSLRTVNSPLHF
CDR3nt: TGTGCCAGCAGCCTTCGGACAGTCAATTCACCCCTCCACTTT

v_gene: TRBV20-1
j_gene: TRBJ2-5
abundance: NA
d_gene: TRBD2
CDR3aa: CSASRSGLAGGPGNQETQYF
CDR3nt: TGCAGTGCTAGTAGGTCGGGACTAGCGGGGGGGCCAGGGAACCAAGAGACCCAGTACTTC

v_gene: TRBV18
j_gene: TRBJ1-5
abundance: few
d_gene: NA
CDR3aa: CASSPTTLRPDQPQHF
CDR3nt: TGTGCCAGCTCACCAACAACCCTAAGGCCGGACCAGCCCCAGCATTTT

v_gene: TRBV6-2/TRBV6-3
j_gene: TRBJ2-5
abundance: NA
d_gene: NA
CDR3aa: CASSYGPETEISQETQYF
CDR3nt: TGTGCCAGCAGTTACGGCCCAGAGACAGAGATATCTCAAGAGACCCAGTACTTC

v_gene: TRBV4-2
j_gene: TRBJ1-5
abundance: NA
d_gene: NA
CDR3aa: CASSQATVSNQPQHF
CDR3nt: TGTGCCAGCAGCCAGGCGACGGTTAGCAATCAGCCCCAGCATTTT

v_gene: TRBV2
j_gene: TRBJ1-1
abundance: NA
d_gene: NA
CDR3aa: CASTPGHWDTEAFF
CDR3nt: TGTGCCAGCACTCCGGGACATTGGGACACTGAAGCTTTCTTT

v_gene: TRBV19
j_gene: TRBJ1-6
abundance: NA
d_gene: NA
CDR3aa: CASSSNPASNSYNSPLHF
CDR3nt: TGTGCCAGTAGTTCCAACCCCGCCAGTAACTCCTATAATTCACCCCTCCACTTT

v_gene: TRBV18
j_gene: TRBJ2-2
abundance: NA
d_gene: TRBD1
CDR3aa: CASSPSIGTGGTGELFF
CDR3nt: TGTGCCAGCTCACCAAGTATCGGGACAGGGGGCACCGGGGAGCTGTTTTTT

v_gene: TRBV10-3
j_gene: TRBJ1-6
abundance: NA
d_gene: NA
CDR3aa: CAISDGGAPGASSYNSPLHF
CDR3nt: TGTGCCATCAGTGACGGCGGGGCCCCCGGGGCGAGCTCCTATAATTCACCCCTCCACTTT

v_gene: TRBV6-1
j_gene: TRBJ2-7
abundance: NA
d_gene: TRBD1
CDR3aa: CASSDRVRRGRSSPYEQYF
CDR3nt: TGTGCCAGCAGTGATAGAGTTCGCAGGGGGCGATCGTCTCCCTACGAGCAGTACTTC

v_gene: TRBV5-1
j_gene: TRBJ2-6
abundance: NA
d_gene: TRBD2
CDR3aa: CASSIGLAGGILSGANVLTF
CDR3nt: TGCGCCAGCAGCATCGGACTCGCGGGGGGCATACTCTCTGGGGCCAACGTCCTGACTTTC

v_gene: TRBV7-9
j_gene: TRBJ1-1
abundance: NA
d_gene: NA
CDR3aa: CASSLVRTPNTEAFF
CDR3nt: TGTGCCAGCAGCTTAGTGAGGACTCCAAACACTGAAGCTTTCTTT

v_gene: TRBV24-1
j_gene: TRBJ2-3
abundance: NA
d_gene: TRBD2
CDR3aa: CATSRTSGVVDTQYF
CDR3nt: TGTGCCACCAGTAGGACTAGCGGGGTCGTTGATACGCAGTATTTT

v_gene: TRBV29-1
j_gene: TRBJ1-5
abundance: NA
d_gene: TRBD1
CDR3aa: CSVLQTGANQPQHF
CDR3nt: TGCAGCGTCTTACAGACAGGGGCAAATCAGCCCCAGCATTTT

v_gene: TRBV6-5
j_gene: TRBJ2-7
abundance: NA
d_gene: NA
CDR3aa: CASSKRGPPYEQYF
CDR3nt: TGTGCCAGCTCCAAGAGAGGGCCCCCCTACGAGCAGTACTTC